This TCR beta chain was identified during a study of blood T cell repertoires in COVID-19. Study at large: Samples taken during acute and convalescent COVID-19 were collected in the United States, Italy and Spain. Sample material is recorded as cDNA or gDNA derived from T cells, B-cell-depleted T cells, or PBMCs.

Germline CDR1 ENHRY, CDR2 SYGVKD. Trimming took 0 bases from V and 0 from J; bases not matched to a gene: 6. There are 19 residues in the CDR3. In the authors' workflow: Amplified reference gene primers provided the basis for estimating nucleated cell counts. Using immunoSEQ multiplex PCR, the repertoire was profiled, and TCRdb retains in-frame clones only, with some absent. The D gene and trimming were derived from the DNA, and the V and J assignments and clone size from that table. The sample yields approximately 430,000 clones, more than 80% seen once. V and J are TRBV10-3 and TRBJ2-6; 9 positions match TRBD1. This clonotype originated in a woman younger than 45 with active or convalescent COVID-19. Sequenced sample: peripheral blood. The CDR3 protein is CAISESDRGSSSGANVLTF. The DNA for the CDR3 is TGTGCCATCAGTGAGTCCGACAGGGGGTCGAGCTCTGGGGCCAACGTCCTGACTTTC.